The next 19 T cell receptor beta chains were all read from a single sample in a study of T cell responses to AZD1222 COVID-19 vaccine. Assay: immunoSEQ multiplex PCR; the TCRdb copy retains only in-frame clones and omits some. The sample lists some 150,000 clones, around 92% occurring once. Sample: peripheral blood, taken on day 0 of AZD1222 vaccination. Receptors were obtained from an adult in good health.

The chain combines TRBV10-3 with TRBJ2-1; D not resolved. The CDR3 consists of 13 residues. Trimming pared 4 bases from V and 6 bases from J, leaving 10 bases between. Germline-derived CDR1 and CDR2 are ENHRY and SYGVKD. For the CDR3, the DNA is TGTGCCATCAGTGGATCGGAGTTCAATGAGCAGTTCTTC. This encodes CAISGSEFNEQFF.

J is TRBJ1-2 and V is TRBV9, with D unresolved. CDR1 is SGDLS, CDR2 YYNGEE, per germline. Trimming stripped 0 bases from V and 4 bases from J, with 4 bases between. This CDR3 region has 12 residues. The DNA of the CDR3 is TGTGCCAGCAGCGTAGACAGCTATGGCTACACCTTC. Amino acids: CASSVDSYGYTF.

The rearrangement uses TRBV6-4 and TRBJ2-1; 9 bases are a match to TRBD2. V was clipped by 3 bases and J by 10 bases; unmatched bases: 10. Germline V gene data show CDR1 as MRHNA and CDR2 as SNTAGT. This CDR3 contains 15 residues. Here the CDR3 reads CASSERGGGAWEQFF. CDR3 coding DNA: TGTGCCAGCAGTGAGCGTGGCGGGGGGGCGTGGGAGCAGTTCTTC.

The gene calls are TRBV6-4 and TRBJ2-3; TRBD1 or TRBD2 may be the D gene (5 bases each). The V end was cut by 0 bases, the J end by 3 bases, with 7 bases between. This CDR3 is 14 amino acids long. The germline V gene encodes CDR1 MRHNA and CDR2 SNTAGT. The CDR3 region is CASSDSGVTDTQYF. The CDR3 DNA is TGTGCCAGCAGTGACTCGGGGGTGACAGATACGCAGTATTTT.

The chain employs TRBV11-2 and TRBJ2-7; D ambiguous. There are 15 residues in the CDR3. The V end lost 1 base, the J end lost 3 bases, and 13 bases lay between the germline ends. The germline V gene encodes CDR1 SGHAT and CDR2 FQNNGV. The CDR3 here is CASSLALVQNYEQYF. DNA of the CDR3: TGTGCCAGCAGCTTAGCTCTCGTCCAAAACTACGAGCAGTACTTC.

The chain couples TRBV10-3 to TRBJ1-1; 9 nucleotides agree with TRBD1. V was pared by 6 bases and J by 3 bases, with 11 bases of the junction left unmatched. The CDR3 covers 16 residues. CDR1 is ENHRY, CDR2 SYGVKD, per germline. The DNA for the CDR3 is TGTGCCATCAGGGGGGCTACAGGGGGCGCCTACACTGAAGCTTTCTTT. Its translation is CAIRGATGGAYTEAFF.

The chain couples TRBV7-2 to TRBJ1-2, with D possibly TRBD1 on 5 matching bases. V was shortened by 1 base and J by 3 bases, with 9 bases between the two germline ends. The CDR3 has 14 amino acids. Per germline, CDR1 SGHTA and CDR2 FQGNSA. The CDR3 nucleotides are TGTGCCAGCAGCTTAGTTAGGACATACTATGGCTACACCTTC. Translation gives CASSLVRTYYGYTF.

This chain joins TRBV7-3 and TRBJ2-2; possible D gene TRBD1, 5 bases. CDR3 size: 15 residues. V was shortened by 5 bases and J by 4 bases, with 14 bases between the two germline ends. Germline CDR1 and CDR2: SGHTA and FQGTGA. The CDR3 sequence is CASSPQGSSTGELFF. CDR3 coding DNA: TGTGCCAGCAGCCCCCAGGGTTCCAGCACCGGGGAGCTGTTTTTT.

The chain employs TRBV4-2 and TRBJ2-5, with D perhaps TRBD1 or TRBD2 (6 bases each). With 1 base removed from V and 4 bases from J, the gap between germline ends came to 10 bases. The germline V gene encodes CDR1 LGHNA and CDR2 YNFKEQ. CDR3 length: 14 amino acids. CDR3 residues: CASSQGGAGETQYF. The CDR3, as DNA: TGTGCCAGCAGCCAAGGGGGGGCCGGAGAGACCCAGTACTTC.

In DNA form, the CDR3 reads TGTGCCACCCGTGGAACGAACACTAATGAAAAACTGTTTTTT. It is translated as CATRGTNTNEKLFF. The V gene is TRBV10-3, the J gene TRBJ1-4; D remains unclear. This CDR3 is 14 amino acids long. Germline V gene sequence: CDR1 ENHRY, CDR2 SYGVKD. V was cut by 10 bases and J by 2 bases, with 14 bases left in between.

This chain connects TRBV7-8 to TRBJ2-7; possibly TRBD1 or TRBD2 for D (5 bases each). The CDR3 runs 15 residues. Germline V gene data show CDR1 as SGHVS and CDR2 as FQNEAQ. The V and J ends lost 3 bases and 1 base respectively, with 13 bases between them. The CDR3: CASSFRDAGSYEQYF. CDR3 nucleotides: TGTGCCAGCAGCTTCCGGGACGCCGGGTCCTACGAGCAGTACTTC.

This sequence joins TRBV6-5 and TRBJ1-3; the D is unclear. Between the trimmed V and J ends, which lost 5 bases and 1 base, there was a span of 6 bases. Germline CDR1 MNHEY, CDR2 SVGAGI. The CDR3 is 13 amino acids. Written as DNA, the CDR3 is TGTGCCAGCAGTCGGTATTCTGGAAACACCATATATTTT. The encoded protein is CASSRYSGNTIYF.

V and J are TRBV14 and TRBJ2-7; TRBD2 matches 12 bases. The CDR3 is 16 residues long. V shed 4 bases and J 9 bases; nucleotides not matched to a gene: 13. Germline V gene data show CDR1 as SGHDN and CDR2 as FVKESK. The CDR3, as DNA: TGTGCCAGCAGCCGGACTAGCGGGGACCTCATTCCGGGGCAGTACTTC. It yields the protein CASSRTSGDLIPGQYF.

The rearrangement joins TRBV7-2 to TRBJ2-7; TRBD1 might be the D (5 bases). V lost 4 bases and J lost 6, with 10 bases in between. The CDR3 consists of 12 residues. The germline V gene has CDR1 SGHTA and CDR2 FQGNSA. Here the CDR3 reads CASSSLGLEQYF. CDR3 DNA: TGTGCCAGCAGCTCTTTGGGGCTCGAGCAGTACTTC.

J is TRBJ1-2 and V is TRBV5-1; 10 nucleotides match TRBD1. This CDR3 has 14 residues. V lost 2 bases and J lost 5; bases outside the gene matches: 3. CDR1 SGHRS and CDR2 YFSETQ come from the germline V gene. This CDR3 reads CASSFGQGGYGYTF. CDR3 bases: TGCGCCAGCAGCTTCGGACAGGGGGGGTATGGCTACACCTTC.

V is TRBV19 and J is TRBJ1-2; 7 bases are a match to TRBD1. V was pared by 6 bases and J by 1 base, with 20 bases of the junction left unmatched. The V gene's germline CDR1 is LNHDA and CDR2 SQIVND (reference sequence). There are 19 residues in the CDR3. CDR3: CASRAKTGPGRGLNYGYTF. DNA of the CDR3: TGTGCCAGTAGGGCCAAGACAGGGCCAGGGAGAGGGCTTAACTATGGCTACACCTTC.

V is TRBV11-3 and J is TRBJ2-7; D possibly matches TRBD1 or TRBD2 (6 bases each). This CDR3 spans 15 amino acids. The germline V gene has CDR1 SGHNT and CDR2 YENEEA. Deletions cut 1 base from V and 3 bases from J, with 13 bases between. Written as DNA, the CDR3 is TGTGCCAGCAGCTTAGGGAGGGGCAGGGGCTACGAGCAGTACTTC. Translated: CASSLGRGRGYEQYF. The whole variable domain, filled in from reference TRBV11-3 and TRBJ2-7, reads EAGVVQSPRYKIIEKKQPVAFWCNPISGHNTLYWYLQNLGQGPELLIRYENEEAVDDSQLPKDRFSAERLKGVDSTLKIQPAELGDSAVYLCASSLGRGRGYEQYFGPGTRLTVT.

Turning to this clone: Additional DNA sequences in this sample encode the identical CDR3. The J gene is TRBJ1-1, the V gene TRBV5-1; unclear D gene. V was trimmed by 2 bases and J by 2 bases, leaving 10 bases between them. Germline CDR1 SGHRS, CDR2 YFSETQ. There are 14 residues in the CDR3. For the CDR3, the DNA is TGCGCCAGCAGCTTAGGGTGGGGAAACACTGAAGCTTTCTTT. Its translation is CASSLGWGNTEAFF.

The chain links TRBV7-6 to TRBJ1-2, with D hard to call. V was clipped by 7 bases and J by 2 bases, with 11 bases between them. This CDR3 spans 13 amino acids. Germline values: CDR1 SGHVS, CDR2 FNYEAQ. This CDR3 is CASTSDKNYGYTF. The CDR3 DNA follows: TGTGCCAGCACCTCTGACAAGAACTATGGCTACACCTTC.